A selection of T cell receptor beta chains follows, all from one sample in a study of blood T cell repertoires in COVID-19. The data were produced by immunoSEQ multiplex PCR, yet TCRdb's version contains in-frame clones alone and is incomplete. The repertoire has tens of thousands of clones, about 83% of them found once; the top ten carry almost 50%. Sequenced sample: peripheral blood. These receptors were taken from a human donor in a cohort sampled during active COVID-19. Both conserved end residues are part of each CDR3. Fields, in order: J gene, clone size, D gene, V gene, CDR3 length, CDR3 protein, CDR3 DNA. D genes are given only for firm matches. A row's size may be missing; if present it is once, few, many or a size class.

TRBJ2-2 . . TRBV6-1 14 CASSERNYAGELFF TGTGCCAGCAGTGAAAGGAACTACGCCGGGGAGCTGTTTTTT
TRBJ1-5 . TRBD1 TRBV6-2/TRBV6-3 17 CASSLRWTGGGAQPQHF TGTGCCAGCAGCCTAAGGTGGACAGGGGGAGGGGCACAGCCCCAGCATTTT
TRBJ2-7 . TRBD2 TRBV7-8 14 CASSQSGGTYEQYF TGTGCCAGCAGCCAGAGCGGGGGGACCTACGAGCAGTACTTC
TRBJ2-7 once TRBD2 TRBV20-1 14 CSASFPAGVREQYF TGCAGTGCTAGTTTCCCAGCGGGAGTTCGCGAGCAGTACTTC
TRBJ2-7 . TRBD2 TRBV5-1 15 CASSLTSGRFDEQYF TGCGCCAGCAGCTTGACTAGCGGGAGGTTCGACGAGCAGTACTTC
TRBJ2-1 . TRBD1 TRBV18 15 CASSQGQGLYNEQFF TGTGCCAGCTCACAGGGACAGGGGCTCTACAATGAGCAGTTCTTC
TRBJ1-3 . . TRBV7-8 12 CASSFQGNTIYF TGTGCCAGCAGCTTTCAAGGAAACACCATATATTTT
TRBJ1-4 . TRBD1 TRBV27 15 CASSSYRGRNEKLFF TGTGCCAGCAGTTCTTACAGGGGGCGCAATGAAAAACTGTTTTTT
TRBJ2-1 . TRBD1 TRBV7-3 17 CASSQRQGSKSYNEQFF TGTGCCAGCAGCCAAAGACAGGGGTCTAAATCCTACAATGAGCAGTTCTTC
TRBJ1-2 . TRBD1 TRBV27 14 CASSLGARGQGYTF TGTGCCAGCAGTTTGGGAGCGAGGGGGCAAGGCTACACCTTC
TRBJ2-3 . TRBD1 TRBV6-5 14 CASTLDRGADTQYF TGTGCCAGCACCTTAGACAGGGGCGCAGATACGCAGTATTTT
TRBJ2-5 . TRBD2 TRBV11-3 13 CASSTSGKETQYF TGTGCCAGCAGCACTAGCGGTAAAGAGACCCAGTACTTC
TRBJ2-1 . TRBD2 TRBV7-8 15 CASSLDFGTSAEQFF TGTGCCAGCAGCTTAGATTTTGGGACTAGCGCTGAGCAGTTCTTC
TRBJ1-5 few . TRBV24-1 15 CATSDPRDSNQPQHF TGTGCCACCAGTGATCCCAGGGATAGCAATCAGCCCCAGCATTTT
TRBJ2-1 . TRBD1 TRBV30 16 CAVTGRGTGLNNEQFF TGTGCCGTCACGGGTCGCGGGACAGGGTTAAACAATGAGCAGTTCTTC
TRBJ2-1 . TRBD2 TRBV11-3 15 CASSPTGGSGNEQFF TGTGCCAGCAGCCCGACGGGGGGGTCCGGTAATGAGCAGTTCTTC
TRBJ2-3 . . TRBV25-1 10 CASSEFGMYF TGTGCCAGCAGTGAATTCGGGATGTATTTT
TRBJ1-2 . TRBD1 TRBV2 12 CASGTGNYGYTF TGTGCCAGCGGGACAGGGAACTATGGCTACACCTTC
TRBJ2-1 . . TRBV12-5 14 CASGLGQANNEQFF TGTGCTAGTGGTTTGGGACAGGCAAACAATGAGCAGTTCTTC
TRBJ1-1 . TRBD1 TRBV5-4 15 CASTSPATGGGEAFF TGTGCCAGCACCTCCCCCGCAACAGGGGGGGGTGAAGCTTTCTTT
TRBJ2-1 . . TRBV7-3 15 CASSFSGSSYNEQFF TGTGCCAGCAGCTTTAGCGGAAGCTCCTACAATGAGCAGTTCTTC
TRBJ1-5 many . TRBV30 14 CASRPKGGYQPQHF TGTGCCTCGCGGCCCAAAGGGGGATATCAGCCCCAGCATTTT
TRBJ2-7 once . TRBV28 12 CASSAWGAEQYF TGTGCCAGCAGTGCGTGGGGAGCCGAGCAGTACTTC
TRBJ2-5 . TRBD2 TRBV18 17 CASSLTFSPSGSETQYF TGTGCCAGCTCACTAACCTTTTCCCCCAGCGGGAGTGAGACCCAGTACTTC
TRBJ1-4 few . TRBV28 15 CASSISGAVYEKLFF TGTGCCAGCAGTATTAGCGGGGCCGTCTATGAAAAACTGTTTTTT
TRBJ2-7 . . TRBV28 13 CASSFSGVYEQYF TGTGCCAGCAGTTTTTCCGGAGTCTACGAGCAGTACTTC
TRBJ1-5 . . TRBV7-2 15 CASSLGGAMGQPQHF TGTGCCAGCAGCTTGGGGGGGGCGATGGGGCAGCCCCAGCATTTT
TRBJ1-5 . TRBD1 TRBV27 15 CASSLDRGSNQPQHF TGTGCCAGCAGCTTAGACAGGGGGAGCAATCAGCCCCAGCATTTT
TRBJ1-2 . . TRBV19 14 CASRQGLTPGGYTF TGTGCCAGTAGGCAAGGCCTCACCCCGGGTGGCTACACCTTC
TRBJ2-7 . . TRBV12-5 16 CASGLHDRFGPYEQYF TGTGCTAGTGGTTTGCACGACAGGTTCGGGCCCTACGAGCAGTACTTC
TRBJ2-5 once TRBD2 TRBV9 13 CASSSGSQETQYF TGTGCCAGCAGTAGCGGGAGCCAAGAGACCCAGTACTTC
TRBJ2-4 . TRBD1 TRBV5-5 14 CASSLGTGNDIQYF TGTGCCAGCAGCTTAGGGACAGGGAATGACATTCAGTACTTC
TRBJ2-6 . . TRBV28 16 CASSLFTGNGANVLTF TGTGCCAGCAGTTTATTCACGGGGAATGGGGCCAACGTCCTGACTTTC
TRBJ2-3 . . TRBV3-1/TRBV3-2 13 CASSLAGTDTQYF TGTGCCAGCAGCCTAGCGGGCACAGATACGCAGTATTTT
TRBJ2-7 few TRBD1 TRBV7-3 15 CASSLRGDRVHEQYF TGTGCCAGCAGCTTAAGGGGAGACAGGGTGCACGAGCAGTACTTC
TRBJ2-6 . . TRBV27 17 CASSFRVDYSGANVLTF TGTGCCAGCAGTTTCAGGGTGGACTATTCTGGGGCCAACGTCCTGACTTTC
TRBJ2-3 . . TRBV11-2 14 CASSLLGGTDTQYF TGTGCCAGCAGCTTATTAGGGGGCACAGATACGCAGTATTTT
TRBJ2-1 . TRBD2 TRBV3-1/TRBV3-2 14 CASGAGDFLGEQFF TGTGCCAGCGGAGCGGGAGACTTTCTCGGTGAGCAGTTCTTC
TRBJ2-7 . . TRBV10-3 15 CAISVLRQGDYEQYF TGTGCCATCAGTGTTCTCCGGCAGGGTGACTACGAGCAGTACTTC
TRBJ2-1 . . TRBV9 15 CASSLGGGSESEQFF TGTGCCAGCAGCCTGGGTGGGGGGAGTGAGAGCGAGCAGTTCTTC
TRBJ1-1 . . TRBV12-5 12 CASGFGQAEAFF TGTGCTAGTGGTTTCGGTCAGGCAGAAGCTTTCTTT
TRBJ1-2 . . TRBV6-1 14 CASSDRGGWDGYTF TGTGCCAGCAGTGACCGCGGGGGTTGGGATGGCTACACCTTC